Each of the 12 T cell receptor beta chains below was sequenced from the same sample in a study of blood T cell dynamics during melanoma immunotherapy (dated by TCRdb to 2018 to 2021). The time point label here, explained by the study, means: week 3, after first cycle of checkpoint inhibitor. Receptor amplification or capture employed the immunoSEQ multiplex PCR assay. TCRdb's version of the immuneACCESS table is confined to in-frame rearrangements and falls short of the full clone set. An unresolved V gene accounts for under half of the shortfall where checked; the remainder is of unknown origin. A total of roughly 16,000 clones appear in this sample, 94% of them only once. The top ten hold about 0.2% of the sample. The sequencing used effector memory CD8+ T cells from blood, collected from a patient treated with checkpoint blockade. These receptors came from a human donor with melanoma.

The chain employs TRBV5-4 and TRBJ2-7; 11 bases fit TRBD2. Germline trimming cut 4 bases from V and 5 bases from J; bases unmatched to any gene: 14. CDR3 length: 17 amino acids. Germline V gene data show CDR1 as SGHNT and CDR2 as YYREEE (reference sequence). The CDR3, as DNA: TGTGCCAGCAGCCCCGAGGCTTCTAGCGGGAGGTCTCACGAGCAGTACTTC. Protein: CASSPEASSGRSHEQYF.

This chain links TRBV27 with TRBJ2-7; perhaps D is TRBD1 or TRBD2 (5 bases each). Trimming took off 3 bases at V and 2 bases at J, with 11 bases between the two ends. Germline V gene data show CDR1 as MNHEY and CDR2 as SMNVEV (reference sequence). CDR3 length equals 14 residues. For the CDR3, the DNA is TGTGCCAGCAGTTTCGGGGTGGGGGCCTACGAGCAGTACTTC. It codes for CASSFGVGAYEQYF.

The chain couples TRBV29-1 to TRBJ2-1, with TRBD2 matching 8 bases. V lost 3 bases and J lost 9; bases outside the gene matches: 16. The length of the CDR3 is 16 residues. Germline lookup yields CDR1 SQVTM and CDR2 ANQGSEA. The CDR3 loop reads CSVDPQLAVGSGEQFF. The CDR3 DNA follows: TGCAGCGTTGATCCTCAACTAGCGGTGGGTAGTGGTGAGCAGTTCTTC.

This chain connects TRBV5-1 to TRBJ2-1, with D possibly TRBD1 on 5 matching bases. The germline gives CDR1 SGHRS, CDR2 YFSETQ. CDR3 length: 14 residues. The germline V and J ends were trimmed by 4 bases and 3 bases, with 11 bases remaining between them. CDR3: CASSASTGYNEQFF. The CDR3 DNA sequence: TGCGCCAGCAGCGCCTCTACAGGCTACAATGAGCAGTTCTTC.

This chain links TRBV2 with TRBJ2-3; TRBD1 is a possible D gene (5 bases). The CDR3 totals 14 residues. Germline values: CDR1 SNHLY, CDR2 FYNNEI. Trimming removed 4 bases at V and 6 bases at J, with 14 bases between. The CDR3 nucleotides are TGTGCCAGCAGTGGGGTTCAGGGCATGGATACGCAGTATTTT. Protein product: CASSGVQGMDTQYF. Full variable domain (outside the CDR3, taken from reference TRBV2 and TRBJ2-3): EPEVTQTPSHQVTQMGQEVILRCVPISNHLYFYWYRQILGQKVEFLVSFYNNEISEKSEIFDDQFSVERPDGSNFTLKIRSTKLEDSAMYFCASSGVQGMDTQYFGPGTRLTVL.

CDR3 DNA sequence: TGCAGCGTTGGGCCGGGGGCAGGGCGTAGAAATGGCTACACCTTC. As protein: CSVGPGAGRRNGYTF. This chain connects TRBV29-1 to TRBJ1-2, with D perhaps matching TRBD1 (6 bases). This CDR3 is 15 amino acids long. Trimming took 4 bases from V and 6 from J, leaving 21 bases between them. Germline loops: CDR1 SQVTM, CDR2 ANQGSEA.

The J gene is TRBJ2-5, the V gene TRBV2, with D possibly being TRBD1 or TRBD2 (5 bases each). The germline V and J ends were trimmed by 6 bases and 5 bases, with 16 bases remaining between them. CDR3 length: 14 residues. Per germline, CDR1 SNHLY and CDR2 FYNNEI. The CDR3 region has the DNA TGTGCCAGCAGAGCCAGGGTAGAGGGGGAGACCCAGTACTTC. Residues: CASRARVEGETQYF. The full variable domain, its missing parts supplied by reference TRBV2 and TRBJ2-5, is EPEVTQTPSHQVTQMGQEVILRCVPISNHLYFYWYRQILGQKVEFLVSFYNNEISEKSEIFDDQFSVERPDGSNFTLKIRSTKLEDSAMYFCASRARVEGETQYFGPGTRLLVL.

This CDR3 reads CASRMNLYEQYF. The CDR3 DNA sequence: TGTGCCAGCCGTATGAATCTCTACGAGCAGTACTTC. The chain employs TRBV27 and TRBJ2-7; D is unresolved. Germline V gene sequence: CDR1 MNHEY, CDR2 SMNVEV (reference sequence). The CDR3 is made up of 12 amino acids. V was cut by 8 bases and J by 3 bases, with 11 bases left in between.

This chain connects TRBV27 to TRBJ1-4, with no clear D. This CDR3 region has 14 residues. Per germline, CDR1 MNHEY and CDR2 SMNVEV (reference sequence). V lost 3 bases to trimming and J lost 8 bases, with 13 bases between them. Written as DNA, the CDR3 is TGTGCCAGCAGTTTGAAGGGATGGAGGGAAAAACTGTTTTTT. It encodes CASSLKGWREKLFF.

The CDR3 nucleotides are TGTGCCAGCAGCGCGCCGGGACAGCGAGGCAATGAGCAGTTCTTC. Its translation is CASSAPGQRGNEQFF. V and J are TRBV9 and TRBJ2-1; 7 nucleotides align to TRBD1. V was clipped by 3 bases and J by 6 bases; unmatched bases: 9. CDR1 is SGDLS and CDR2 is YYNGEE in the germline V gene. The CDR3 is 15 amino acids.

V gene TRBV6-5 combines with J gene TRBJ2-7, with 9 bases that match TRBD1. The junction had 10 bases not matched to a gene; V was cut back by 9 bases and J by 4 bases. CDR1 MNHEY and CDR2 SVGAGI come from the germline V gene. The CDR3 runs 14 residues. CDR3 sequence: CASSQGQGPYEQYF. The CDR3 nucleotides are TGTGCCAGTAGTCAGGGACAGGGTCCATACGAGCAGTACTTC.

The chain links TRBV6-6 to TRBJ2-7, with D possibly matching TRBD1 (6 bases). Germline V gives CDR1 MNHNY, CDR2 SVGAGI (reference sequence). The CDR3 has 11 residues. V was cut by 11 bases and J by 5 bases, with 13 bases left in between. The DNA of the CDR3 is TGTGCCGCCGTCAGGGGCCACGAGCAGTACTTC. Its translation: CAAVRGHEQYF.